What follows describes a single TCR beta chain. Its antigen remains unidentified. The method was immunoSEQ multiplex PCR; TCRdb's version includes in-frame clones alone and lacks a portion of them. The sample carries 150,000 or so clones, 91% recorded once. This sample stems from a study of T cell responses to AZD1222 COVID-19 vaccine. General study findings and limits: Unmutated variant regions are reportedly the target of nearly half of TCRs that are spike-specific.

Germline V gene data show CDR1 as LNHDA and CDR2 as SQIVND (reference sequence). The CDR3 contains 13 residues. V was pared by 6 bases and J by 4 bases, with 13 bases between. The rearrangement uses TRBV19 and TRBJ2-7; D gene unclear. The sequencing used peripheral blood, collected on day 0 of AZD1222 vaccination. The clonotype was recovered from an adult in good health. The CDR3 region has the DNA TGTGCCAGTAGGGCCTCAACAAAATACGAGCAGTACTTC. Amino acids: CASRASTKYEQYF.